The 27 T cell receptor beta chains below were found in one sample sequenced in a study of T cell responses to AZD1222 COVID-19 vaccine. TCRdb's copy holds only in-frame clones and misses some; the assay was immunoSEQ multiplex PCR. The sample includes some 120,000 clones, about 90% of them seen just once. The input for sequencing was peripheral blood, taken on day 0 of AZD1222 vaccination. The origin of the receptors is an adult in good health.

This CDR3 is CASSLGTGPVNTEAFF. The CDR3 DNA reads as TGTGCCAGCAGCTTGGGGACAGGGCCGGTGAACACTGAAGCTTTCTTT. V gene TRBV11-2 combines with J gene TRBJ1-1, with TRBD1 matching 9 bases. The CDR3 sequence is 16 residues long. The J segment lost 0 bases and the V segment lost 3 bases, leaving 5 bases of the junction unmatched. Per the germline V gene, CDR1 is SGHAT and CDR2 is FQNNGV.

V usage is TRBV2 and J usage is TRBJ1-2; D gene ambiguous. This CDR3 has 11 amino acids. CDR1 is SNHLY, CDR2 FYNNEI, per germline. Trimming pared 6 bases from V and 7 bases from J, leaving 9 bases between. CDR3 sequence reads: CASRVLLGYTF. DNA of the CDR3: TGTGCCAGCAGGGTACTCCTTGGCTACACCTTC.

J is TRBJ1-1 and V is TRBV2, with a weak D call TRBD1 (6 bases). The V end lost 6 bases, the J end lost 4 bases, and 9 bases lay between the germline ends. The CDR3 sequence is 12 residues long. Germline assignment: CDR1 SNHLY and CDR2 FYNNEI. CDR3 loop: CASREGGTEAFF. CDR3 bases: TGTGCCAGCAGAGAGGGGGGCACTGAAGCTTTCTTT.

This clone occurred a few times. The rearrangement links TRBV6-1 to TRBJ1-2; D remains ambiguous. The CDR3 loop spans 15 amino acids. From germline, CDR1 is MNHNS and CDR2 SASEGT. V lost 3 bases and J lost 2, with 13 bases in between. In DNA form, the CDR3 reads TGTGCCAGCAGTGAGAGTCGACGGCAAAACTATGGCTACACCTTC. The encoded protein is CASSESRRQNYGYTF.

This chain joins TRBV5-5 and TRBJ1-2, with a possible D match to TRBD1 (5 bases). The CDR3 sequence is 14 residues long. Germline V CDR1 and CDR2: SGHKS, YYEKEE (reference sequence). The ends were cut back, 4 bases at V and 6 bases at J, with 16 bases in the middle. In DNA, the CDR3 is TGTGCCAGCAGCCCCCGGAGGGGATCGGATGGCTACACCTTC. Protein sequence: CASSPRRGSDGYTF.

The V call is TRBV7-9, the J call TRBJ2-1; TRBD2 aligns across 9 bases. V lost 6 bases to trimming and J lost 1 base; unmatched junction nucleotides: 7. CDR1 is SEHNR, CDR2 FQNEAQ, per germline (reference sequence). The CDR3 consists of 16 residues. The CDR3 reads CASSHSGGGSYNEQFF. The CDR3 DNA reads TGTGCCAGCAGTCATAGCGGGGGTGGGTCCTACAATGAGCAGTTCTTC.

The chain has TRBV19 and TRBJ1-2, with TRBD1 as a possible D gene (5 bases). The length of the CDR3 is 14 residues. Trimming left V 7 bases short and J 0 bases short, with 12 bases between. Looked up from germline, CDR1 is LNHDA and CDR2 is SQIVND (reference sequence). The CDR3 is CASTTRQTNYGYTF. DNA for the CDR3: TGTGCCAGTACGACCCGACAGACTAACTATGGCTACACCTTC.

The V gene is TRBV29-1, the J gene TRBJ1-2; 7 nucleotides align to TRBD1. V trimming: 6 bases; J trimming: 4 bases; junction bases outside the gene matches: 11. The germline CDR1 and CDR2 sequences are SQVTM and ANQGSEA. The CDR3 runs to 14 residues. The CDR3 nucleotides read TGCAGCGTAGCCGGGACAGCAGATTCCTATGGCTACACCTTC. Protein sequence: CSVAGTADSYGYTF.

The rearrangement joins TRBV28 to TRBJ1-2; D not certain. Germline V gene sequence: CDR1 MDHEN, CDR2 SYDVKM. Trimming cost V 3 bases and J 4 bases, with 9 bases left between them. This CDR3 contains 13 residues. CDR3: CASSFGDFYGYTF. CDR3 coding DNA: TGTGCCAGCAGTTTCGGGGATTTCTATGGCTACACCTTC.

V is TRBV6-5 and J is TRBJ1-5; D may be TRBD1 (5 bases). Germline V gives CDR1 MNHEY, CDR2 SVGAGI. The V end was cut by 6 bases, the J end by 6 bases, with 18 bases between. CDR3 length: 15 amino acids. CDR3 sequence (DNA): TGTGCCAGCAGCCCCCAATTGACAGTCCCTCAGCCCCAGCATTTT. The encoded protein is CASSPQLTVPQPQHF.

This sequence joins TRBV11-2 and TRBJ2-5; maybe TRBD1 (5 bases). Deletions cut 0 bases from V and 7 bases from J, with 9 bases between. The CDR3 runs 13 residues. Germline V CDR1 and CDR2: SGHAT, FQNNGV. CDR3 amino acids: CASSLENQGTQYF. In nucleotides, the CDR3 is TGTGCCAGCAGCTTAGAGAATCAGGGGACCCAGTACTTC.

In this sample, this clone turned up a few times. This chain uses TRBV7-2 with TRBJ2-7; weak D call: TRBD1 (6 bases). CDR1 is SGHTA and CDR2 is FQGNSA in the germline V gene. Trimming stripped 5 bases from V and 2 bases from J, with 16 bases between. This CDR3 is 15 amino acids long. The CDR3 nucleotides read TGTGCCAGCAGCCCATCAGGGGCGTCACCCTACGAGCAGTACTTC. Translated: CASSPSGASPYEQYF.

J is TRBJ1-1 and V is TRBV6-5; no reliable D call. Germline assignment: CDR1 MNHEY and CDR2 SVGAGI. This CDR3 contains 12 residues. The V gene lost 2 bases and the J gene lost 5 bases, with 6 bases spanning the gap. CDR3 sequence reads: CASSYEGTEAFF. The CDR3 bases are TGTGCCAGCAGTTACGAAGGAACTGAAGCTTTCTTT.

This sequence joins TRBV9 and TRBJ1-5; 7 nucleotides line up with TRBD1. CDR3 length equals 15 residues. V was clipped by 0 bases and J by 4 bases; unmatched bases: 4. Germline values: CDR1 SGDLS, CDR2 YYNGEE. This chain's CDR3 is CASSVGGDRNQPQHF. In nucleotides, the CDR3 is TGTGCCAGCAGCGTAGGAGGGGACAGAAATCAGCCCCAGCATTTT.

CDR3 amino acids: CASTGSGHEQYF. For the CDR3, the DNA is TGTGCCAGCACCGGGTCGGGGCACGAGCAGTACTTC. The chain recombines TRBV2 with TRBJ2-7; D may be TRBD1 or TRBD2 (5 bases each). The CDR3 is made up of 12 amino acids. Trimming took 7 bases from V and 5 from J, leaving 12 bases between them. The germline V gene has CDR1 SNHLY and CDR2 FYNNEI.

The gene calls are TRBV6-5 and TRBJ2-7; tentative D call: TRBD1 (5 bases). The CDR3 is made up of 15 amino acids. Trimming took 2 bases from V and 0 from J, leaving 11 bases between them. The germline gives CDR1 MNHEY, CDR2 SVGAGI. The CDR3 DNA is TGTGCCAGCAGTTACAAATCAGGACACTCCTACGAGCAGTACTTC. As protein: CASSYKSGHSYEQYF.

This sequence joins TRBV10-1 and TRBJ1-2, with D possibly being TRBD1 (5 bases). The length of the CDR3 is 12 residues. Trimming shortened V by 8 bases and J by 5 bases, and 12 bases separated the two germline ends. The germline CDR1 and CDR2 sequences are WNHNN and SYGVQD (reference sequence). The CDR3 reads CASSGPAYGYTF. The CDR3 DNA is TGCGCCAGCTCGGGACCAGCTTATGGCTACACCTTC.

The V and J genes are TRBV5-1 and TRBJ2-1; no clear D gene. The CDR3 runs to 16 residues. Germline V gives CDR1 SGHRS, CDR2 YFSETQ. V lost 2 bases and J 0 bases, leaving 12 bases between the germline ends. CDR3 sequence: CASSLGGASSYNEQFF. The CDR3 nucleotides read TGCGCCAGCAGCTTAGGCGGAGCCAGCTCCTACAATGAGCAGTTCTTC.

The chain carries TRBV7-2 and TRBJ2-1; no firm D call. V shed 5 bases and J shed 9 bases, with 11 bases lying between them. The germline V gene encodes CDR1 SGHTA and CDR2 FQGNSA. CDR3 size: 12 residues. The chain's CDR3 is CASSATRIEQFF. In DNA, the CDR3 is TGTGCCAGCAGCGCCACCCGTATTGAGCAGTTCTTC.

V and J are TRBV3-1 (or the pseudogene TRBV3-2) and TRBJ1-1; D is unclear. The V end lost 4 bases, the J end lost 10 bases, and 22 bases lay between the germline ends. The germline CDR1 and CDR2 sequences are LGHDT and YNNKEL (reference sequence). CDR3 length: 15 residues. The CDR3 DNA reads TGTGCCAGCAGCCCCCCCTCGATGATGCCCGTAACAGCTTTCTTT. Translating gives CASSPPSMMPVTAFF.

The chain combines TRBV18 with TRBJ1-3; 8 bases fit TRBD1. The CDR3 runs to 17 residues. Per germline, CDR1 KGHSH and CDR2 LQKENI. The ends lost 3 bases at V and 4 bases at J; junction bases unmatched: 11. The CDR3 is CASSPGTGLGAGNTIYF. The CDR3 region has the DNA TGTGCCAGCTCACCGGGGACAGGTCTAGGTGCCGGAAACACCATATATTTT.

The chain has TRBV6-5 and TRBJ1-1; D gene uncertain. CDR1 and CDR2 from the germline V gene are MNHEY and SVGAGI. Trimming took 6 bases from V and 7 from J, leaving 9 bases between them. This CDR3 has 11 amino acids. The CDR3 here is CASRTDLEAFF. In DNA form, the CDR3 reads TGTGCCAGCAGAACGGACCTTGAAGCTTTCTTT.

The rearrangement joins TRBV6-5 to TRBJ1-5; the D is unclear. CDR1 and CDR2 (germline): MNHEY, SVGAGI. This CDR3 contains 13 residues. The V gene lost 4 bases and the J gene lost 7 bases, with 11 bases spanning the gap. The CDR3 nucleotides read TGTGCCAGCAGTTCATCCACTAGGCAGCCCCAGCATTTT. Encoded protein: CASSSSTRQPQHF.

The chain links TRBV25-1 to TRBJ1-2; D unresolved. Germline V gene sequence: CDR1 MGHDK, CDR2 SYGVNS. The germline V and J ends were trimmed by 5 bases and 7 bases, with 17 bases remaining between them. The CDR3 covers 14 residues. The CDR3 sequence: CASSLGPTSSGYTF. In nucleotides, the CDR3 is TGTGCCAGCAGTTTAGGCCCGACCTCCTCTGGCTACACCTTC.

The CDR3 region has the DNA TGTGCCAGCAGTTACGGGGACAGGGTTGAGACCCAGTACTTC. Amino acids: CASSYGDRVETQYF. The genes are TRBV6-5 and TRBJ2-5, with TRBD1 matching over 9 bases. The CDR3 runs 14 residues. J was trimmed by 5 bases and V by 2 bases; bases with no gene match: 3. The germline V gene encodes CDR1 MNHEY and CDR2 SVGAGI.

The rearrangement joins TRBV7-2 to TRBJ1-2, with D possibly being TRBD1 (6 bases). Germline V gives CDR1 SGHTA, CDR2 FQGNSA. The V end was cut by 7 bases, the J end by 7 bases, with 16 bases between. The CDR3 runs 13 residues. CDR3: CASTNREPSGYTF. CDR3 DNA: TGTGCCAGCACAAACAGGGAACCATCTGGCTACACCTTC.

The V and J genes are TRBV12-3 or TRBV12-4 and TRBJ1-1; D uncertain. This CDR3 is 13 amino acids long. V was pared by 5 bases and J by 4 bases, with 11 bases between. The DNA of the CDR3 is TGTGCCAGCAGTCGAATAATTGGCACTGAAGCTTTCTTT. Encoded protein: CASSRIIGTEAFF.